Each of the 3 T cell receptor beta chains below was sequenced from the same sample in a study of identical twins. Via MiXCR, TCRdb re-called the 5' RACE reads, giving one row per CDR3 protein. The sample includes 1,800,000 or so distinct CDR3 sequences, roughly a third of them seen just once. Material for sequencing was cord blood. These receptors originate from a newborn girl in good health.

This clonotype was seen only a few times. This chain links TRBV5-6 with TRBJ2-7; no reliable D call. The CDR3 spans 14 residues. V lost 1 base and J lost 2, with 10 bases in between. Germline V gene sequence: CDR1 SGHDT, CDR2 YYEEEE. The CDR3 DNA follows: TGTGCCAGCAGCTTGCGGCGGATCACCTACGAGCAGTACTTC. Amino acids: CASSLRRITYEQYF. Complete variable domain (other parts from reference TRBV5-6 and TRBJ2-7): DAGVTQSPTHLIKTRGQQVTLRCSPKSGHDTVSWYQQALGQGPQFIFQYYEEEERQRGNFPDRFSGHQFPNYSSELNVNALLLGDSALYLCASSLRRITYEQYFGPGTRLTVT.

A few counts support this clonotype. The V and J genes are TRBV7-8 and TRBJ2-5; the D is unclear. With 7 bases removed from V and 1 base from J, the gap between germline ends came to 13 bases. From germline, CDR1 is SGHVS and CDR2 FQNEAQ. The CDR3 is 14 residues long. In DNA form, the CDR3 reads TGTGCCAGCAAACTCTCCGGGTCCCAAGAGACCCAGTACTTC. This gives the protein CASKLSGSQETQYF.

In regard to this clonotype: A read error may account for a junction end that differs from germline. J is TRBJ2-3 and V is TRBV12-3 or TRBV12-4, with D perhaps TRBD2 (5 bases). The CDR3 totals 14 residues. The CDR3 loop is CAGSPGSSTDTQYF. CDR3 bases: TGTGCCGGCAGCCCGGGGTCTAGCACAGATACGCAGTATTTT.